A selection of T cell receptor beta chains follows, all from one sample in a study of cytomegalovirus exposure and HLA in healthy donors. TCRdb's copy holds only in-frame clones and misses some; the assay was immunoSEQ multiplex PCR. The repertoire includes approximately 140,000 clones, approximately 60% of them detected once, and 6% to 8.5% sits in the top ten. The specimen was PBMCs. Source of these receptors: a woman aged 55-75 years in good health and CMV-seropositive. CDR3s include the opening cysteine and the closing phenylalanine or tryptophan. D genes are given only for firm matches. Clone size is given for some rows only: seen once, a few or many times, or a class if the clone is expanded.

>TRBJ2-5|TRBD2|once|TRBV28
CASSLRLAGNLQETQYF
>TRBJ2-1|.|.|TRBV7-9
CASSSRSGASSYNEQFF
>TRBJ2-3|.|.|TRBV5-4
CASSLAGGTDTQYF
>TRBJ1-1|.|few|TRBV18
CASSDPRGAEAFF
>TRBJ2-3|.|few|TRBV14
CASSQDHGGTQYF
>TRBJ2-1|.|.|TRBV10-2
CASSEPYGHLARDEQFF
>TRBJ2-7|.|.|TRBV15
CATSRDGRDSHF
>TRBJ2-6|.|.|TRBV9
CASSVAPLAGGYSGANVLTF
>.|TRBD2|.|TRBV7-2
CASSLSLASGIYEQYF
>TRBJ2-7|.|.|TRBV7-9
CASSAYGGGGRTEQYF
>TRBJ1-3|.|few|TRBV6-5
CASSYGGAGNTIYF
>TRBJ2-1|.|.|TRBV28
CASNQDSYNEQFF
>TRBJ1-1|.|.|TRBV30
CAWSVHKNTEAFF
>TRBJ1-1|.|few|TRBV29-1
CSVATVNTEAFF
>TRBJ2-7|TRBD1|once|TRBV28
CASSRGPLGRAYEQYF
>TRBJ2-3|TRBD1|.|TRBV18
CASSPTGGAADTQYF
>TRBJ1-1|.|.|TRBV4-2
CASSQEGGDLNTEAFF
>TRBJ1-2|.|medium-sized|TRBV5-5
CASSKPGLHGYTF
>TRBJ1-1|.|once|TRBV5-1
CASSLVGGNTEAFF
>TRBJ2-5|TRBD1|.|TRBV7-3
CASSPTGGGQETQYF
>TRBJ2-7|TRBD2|.|TRBV6-1
CASRSGGASYEQYF
>TRBJ1-1|.|.|TRBV6-5
CASTTQGSEAFF
>TRBJ2-3|TRBD2|once|TRBV5-1
CASSPREIGTDTQYF
>TRBJ2-7|TRBD1|few|TRBV28
CASSPGTGLDEQYF
>TRBJ1-1|.|once|TRBV20-1
CSARWETEAFF
>TRBJ2-5|.|once|TRBV18
CASSRTRREETQYF
>TRBJ2-5|TRBD2|.|TRBV18
CASSPVQLGLASQETQYF
>TRBJ1-1|.|.|TRBV30
CAWSRGVKDTEAFF
>TRBJ1-5|.|few|TRBV5-8
CASSLGGDQPQHF
>TRBJ1-1|TRBD1|.|TRBV2
CASSSRTGNTEAFF
>TRBJ1-4|.|few|TRBV12-5
CASGFPPYRVEKLFF
>TRBJ2-1|.|once|TRBV11-2
CASSLAQAGYNEQFF
>TRBJ1-4|.|few|TRBV7-6
CASSEQSPEGGGEKLFF
>TRBJ1-5|.|few|TRBV28
CASSSFAGLIQPQHF
>TRBJ2-5|.|.|TRBV30
CAWGLQETQYF
>TRBJ2-7|TRBD1|.|TRBV5-5
CASSSDRVGHEQYF
>TRBJ1-4|TRBD1|.|TRBV7-9
CASSLPPPGQDNEKLFF
>TRBJ2-1|.|.|TRBV14
CASSQRGNTYNEQFF
>TRBJ1-3|.|.|TRBV29-1
CSAVALGGSGNTIYF
>TRBJ2-3|.|.|TRBV5-1
CASSLQSGAAVGQYF
>TRBJ2-5|TRBD1|few|TRBV28
CASSPRDRGKYF
>TRBJ1-1|.|.|TRBV7-2
CASSSSRRGNTEAFF
>TRBJ1-2|.|.|TRBV27
CASSPASSYGYTF
>TRBJ2-7|TRBD2|.|TRBV10-3
CAISEQRGSSYEQYF
>TRBJ2-7|.|.|TRBV19
CASTGDSYEQYF
>TRBJ2-7|TRBD2|.|TRBV5-4
CASSSPGLAVYEQYF
>TRBJ2-5|TRBD2|.|TRBV7-9
CASSRRGTSGETQYF
>TRBJ2-1|TRBD2|.|TRBV7-2
CASRKAGATYNEQFF
>TRBJ1-5|.|.|TRBV28
CASSLERGNNQPQHF
>TRBJ1-3|.|.|TRBV30
CASLGASGNTIYF
>TRBJ1-5|.|few|TRBV6-4
CASSDRGGQSSNQPQHF
>TRBJ2-7|TRBD2|few|TRBV7-4
CASSLVLAAHYEQYF
>TRBJ2-1|TRBD2|.|TRBV11-2
CASSERLAEIYNEQFF
>TRBJ2-3|TRBD2|few|TRBV10-2
CASSDGGRSLASRTDTQYF